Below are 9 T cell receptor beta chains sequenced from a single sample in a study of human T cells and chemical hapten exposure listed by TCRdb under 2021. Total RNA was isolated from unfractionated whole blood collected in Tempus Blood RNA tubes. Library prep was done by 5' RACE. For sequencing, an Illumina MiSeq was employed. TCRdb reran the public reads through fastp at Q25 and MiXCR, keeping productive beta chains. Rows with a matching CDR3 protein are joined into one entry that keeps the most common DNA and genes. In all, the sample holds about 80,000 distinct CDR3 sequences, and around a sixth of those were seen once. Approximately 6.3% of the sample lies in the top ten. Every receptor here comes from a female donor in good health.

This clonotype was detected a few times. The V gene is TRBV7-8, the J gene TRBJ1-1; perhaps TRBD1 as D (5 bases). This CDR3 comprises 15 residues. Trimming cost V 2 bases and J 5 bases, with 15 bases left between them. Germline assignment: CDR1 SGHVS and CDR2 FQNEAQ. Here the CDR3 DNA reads TGTGCCAGCAGCTTACGAGTGGGGGTTACAACTGAAGCTTTCTTT. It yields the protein CASSLRVGVTTEAFF.

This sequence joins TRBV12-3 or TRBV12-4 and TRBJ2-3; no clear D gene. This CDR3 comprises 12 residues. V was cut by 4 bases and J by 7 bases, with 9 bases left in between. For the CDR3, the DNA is TGTGCCAGCAGTTCCCTCCGGAATACGCAGTATTTT. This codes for CASSSLRNTQYF.

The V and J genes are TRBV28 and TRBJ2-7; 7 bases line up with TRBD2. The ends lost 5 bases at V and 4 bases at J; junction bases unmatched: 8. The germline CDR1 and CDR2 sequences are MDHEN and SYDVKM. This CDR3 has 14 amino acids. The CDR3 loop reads CASSLPGRVYEQYF. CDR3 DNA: TGTGCCAGCAGTCTCCCGGGGAGGGTATACGAGCAGTACTTC. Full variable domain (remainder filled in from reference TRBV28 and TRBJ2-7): DVKVTQSSRYLVKRTGEKVFLECVQDMDHENMFWYRQDPGLGLRLIYFSYDVKMKEKGDIPEGYSVSREKKERFSLILESASTNQTSMYLCASSLPGRVYEQYFGPGTRLTVT.

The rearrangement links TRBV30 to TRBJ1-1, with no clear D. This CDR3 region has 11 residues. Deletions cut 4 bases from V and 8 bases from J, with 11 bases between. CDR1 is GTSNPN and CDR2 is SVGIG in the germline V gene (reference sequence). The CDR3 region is CAWMRASEAFF. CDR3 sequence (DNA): TGTGCCTGGATGAGGGCCTCAGAAGCTTTCTTT.

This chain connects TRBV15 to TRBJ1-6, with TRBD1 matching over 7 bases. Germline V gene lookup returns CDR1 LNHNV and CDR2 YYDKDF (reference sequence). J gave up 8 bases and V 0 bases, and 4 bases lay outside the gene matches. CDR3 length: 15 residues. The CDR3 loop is CATSRDQGEYSPLHF. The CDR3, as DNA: TGTGCCACCAGCAGAGATCAGGGGGAGTATTCACCCCTCCACTTT.

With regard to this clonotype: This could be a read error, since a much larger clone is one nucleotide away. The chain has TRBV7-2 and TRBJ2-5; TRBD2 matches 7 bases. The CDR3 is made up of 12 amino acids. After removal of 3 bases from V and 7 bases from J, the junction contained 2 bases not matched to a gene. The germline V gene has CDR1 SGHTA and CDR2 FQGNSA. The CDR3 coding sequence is TGTGCCAGCAGCTTGTGGGGGGGGACCCAGTACTTC. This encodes CASSLWGGTQYF.

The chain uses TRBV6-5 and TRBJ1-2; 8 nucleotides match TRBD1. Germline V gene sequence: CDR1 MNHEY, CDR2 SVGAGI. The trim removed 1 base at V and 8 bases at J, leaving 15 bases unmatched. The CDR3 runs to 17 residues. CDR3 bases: TGTGCCAGCAGTTACTTATCCGGGACAGGCATTTCAGAAGGCTACACCTTC. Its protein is CASSYLSGTGISEGYTF.

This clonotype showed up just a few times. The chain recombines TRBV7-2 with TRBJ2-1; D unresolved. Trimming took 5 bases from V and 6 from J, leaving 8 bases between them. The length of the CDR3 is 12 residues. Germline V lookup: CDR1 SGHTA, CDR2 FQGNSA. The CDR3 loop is CASSTYGNEQFF. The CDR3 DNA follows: TGTGCCAGCAGCACCTATGGCAATGAGCAGTTCTTC. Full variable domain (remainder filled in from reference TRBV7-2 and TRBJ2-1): GAGVSQSPSNKVTEKGKDVELRCDPISGHTALYWYRQSLGQGLEFLIYFQGNSAPDKSGLPSDRFSAERTGGSVSTLTIQRTQQEDSAVYLCASSTYGNEQFFGPGTRLTVL.

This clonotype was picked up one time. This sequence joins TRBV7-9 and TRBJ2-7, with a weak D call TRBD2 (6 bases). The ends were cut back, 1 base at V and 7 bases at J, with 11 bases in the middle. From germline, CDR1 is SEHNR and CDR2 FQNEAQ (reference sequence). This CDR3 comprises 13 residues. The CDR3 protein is CASSLVGGREQYF. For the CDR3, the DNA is TGTGCCAGCAGCTTAGTGGGGGGACGAGAGCAGTACTTC.